The 9 T cell receptor beta chains below come from one sample, sequenced in a study of long-term antiretroviral therapy in people with HIV. The run of the v3.0 immunoSEQ assay was at survey level. Using immunoSEQ multiplex PCR, the repertoire was profiled, and TCRdb retains in-frame clones only, with some absent. The data show approximately 15,000 clones, more than 60% seen once. The sequencing here drew on unsorted PBMCs, taken less than 2.2 years before starting antiretroviral therapy. These receptors came from a young man with HIV.

This clone has only one observation. V usage is TRBV9 and J usage is TRBJ2-3, with 9 bases lining up with TRBD2. J lost 5 bases, V lost 0 bases, and 10 bases had no gene match. The CDR3 is made up of 17 amino acids. Looked up from germline, CDR1 is SGDLS and CDR2 is YYNGEE. CDR3: CASSVDMRGGLIDTQYF. The CDR3 bases are TGTGCCAGCAGCGTAGATATGCGGGGGGGCCTTATAGATACGCAGTATTTT.

This chain uses TRBV27 with TRBJ2-7, with TRBD2 as a possible D gene (6 bases). CDR3 size: 14 residues. Germline V gene sequence: CDR1 MNHEY, CDR2 SMNVEV (reference sequence). Trimming took 1 base from V and 4 from J, leaving 11 bases between them. CDR3 protein: CASSLLAGSYEQYF. CDR3 coding DNA: TGTGCCAGCAGTTTATTGGCGGGATCATACGAGCAGTACTTC.

This clone has just a few counts. V usage is TRBV14 and J usage is TRBJ2-3; perhaps D is TRBD1 or TRBD2 (5 bases each). Germline CDR1 and CDR2: SGHDN and FVKESK. Deletions cut 4 bases from V and 0 bases from J, with 11 bases between. The CDR3 is 15 amino acids. The CDR3 coding sequence is TGTGCCAGCAGCCCCCTGGGGGTGAGCACAGATACGCAGTATTTT. This gives the protein CASSPLGVSTDTQYF.

The chain employs TRBV29-1 and TRBJ1-4; 9 nucleotides align to TRBD1. With V trimmed by 5 bases and J by 5 bases, 9 bases remained unmatched. Germline loops: CDR1 SQVTM, CDR2 ANQGSEA. The CDR3 totals 15 residues. The chain's CDR3 is CSVLIPDRGNEKLFF. The CDR3 bases are TGCAGCGTTCTTATACCGGACAGGGGAAATGAAAAACTGTTTTTT.

The chain is built from TRBV2 and TRBJ1-1; no clear D gene. The germline gives CDR1 SNHLY, CDR2 FYNNEI. The CDR3 is 13 amino acids. Trimming pared 4 bases from V and 1 base from J, leaving 7 bases between. This chain's CDR3 is CASSGWANTEAFF. DNA for the CDR3: TGTGCCAGCAGTGGGTGGGCGAACACTGAAGCTTTCTTT. Full variable domain (outside the CDR3, taken from reference TRBV2 and TRBJ1-1): EPEVTQTPSHQVTQMGQEVILRCVPISNHLYFYWYRQILGQKVEFLVSFYNNEISEKSEIFDDQFSVERPDGSNFTLKIRSTKLEDSAMYFCASSGWANTEAFFGQGTRLTVV.

The rearrangement uses TRBV19 and TRBJ1-2, with 9 bases identical to TRBD1. Germline V gene sequence: CDR1 LNHDA, CDR2 SQIVND (reference sequence). The J segment lost 6 bases and the V segment lost 3 bases, leaving 14 bases of the junction unmatched. This CDR3 region has 17 residues. The CDR3 DNA is TGTGCCAGTAGTATTCAACTTTTTGGACAGGGGAAGAATGGCTACACCTTC. Translation: CASSIQLFGQGKNGYTF. Full variable domain (outside the CDR3, taken from reference TRBV19 and TRBJ1-2): DGGITQSPKYLFRKEGQNVTLSCEQNLNHDAMYWYRQDPGQGLRLIYYSQIVNDFQKGDIAEGYSVSREKKESFPLTVTSAQKNPTAFYLCASSIQLFGQGKNGYTFGSGTRLTVV.

The chain employs TRBV19 and TRBJ2-2; D gene unclear. CDR3 length: 11 residues. Between the trimmed V and J ends, which lost 3 bases and 4 bases, there was a span of 0 bases. CDR1 is LNHDA and CDR2 is SQIVND in the germline V gene (reference sequence). CDR3 sequence (DNA): TGTGCCAGTAGTATCACCGGGGAGCTGTTTTTT. Translating gives CASSITGELFF. Drawing the rest from reference TRBV19 and TRBJ2-2, the complete variable domain is DGGITQSPKYLFRKEGQNVTLSCEQNLNHDAMYWYRQDPGQGLRLIYYSQIVNDFQKGDIAEGYSVSREKKESFPLTVTSAQKNPTAFYLCASSITGELFFGEGSRLTVL.

This chain joins TRBV27 and TRBJ1-1; D is perhaps TRBD1 (6 bases). V dropped 4 bases and J dropped 7 bases, with 13 bases sitting between them. Germline assignment: CDR1 MNHEY and CDR2 SMNVEV (reference sequence). This CDR3 is 13 amino acids long. CDR3 amino acids: CASSSWDTDEAFF. In DNA form, the CDR3 reads TGTGCCAGCAGTTCCTGGGACACGGATGAAGCTTTCTTT.

The CDR3 coding sequence is TGTGCCAGCAGCACCTTGGGAGGGGGGTCTAAGTCTGGAAACACCATATATTTT. Translation gives CASSTLGGGSKSGNTIYF. This chain connects TRBV9 to TRBJ1-3; TRBD1 is a possible D gene (6 bases). CDR1 is SGDLS and CDR2 is YYNGEE in the germline V gene. Trimming cost V 4 bases and J 1 base, with 21 bases left between them. This CDR3 has 18 amino acids.